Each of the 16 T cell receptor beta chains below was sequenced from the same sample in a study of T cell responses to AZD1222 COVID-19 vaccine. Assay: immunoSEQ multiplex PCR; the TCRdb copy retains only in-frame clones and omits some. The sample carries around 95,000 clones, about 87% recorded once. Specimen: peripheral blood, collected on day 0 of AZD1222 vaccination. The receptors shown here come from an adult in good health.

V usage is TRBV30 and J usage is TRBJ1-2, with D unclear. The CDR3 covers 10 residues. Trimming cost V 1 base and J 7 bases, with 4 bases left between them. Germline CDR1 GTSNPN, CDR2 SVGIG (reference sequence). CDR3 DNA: TGTGCCTGGAGTGGGGTTGGCTACACCTTC. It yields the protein CAWSGVGYTF. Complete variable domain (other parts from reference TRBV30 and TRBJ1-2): SQTIHQWPATLVQPVGSPLSLECTVEGTSNPNLYWYRQAAGRGLQLLFYSVGIGQISSEVPQNLSASRPQDRQFILSSKKLLLSDSGFYLCAWSGVGYTFGSGTRLTVV.

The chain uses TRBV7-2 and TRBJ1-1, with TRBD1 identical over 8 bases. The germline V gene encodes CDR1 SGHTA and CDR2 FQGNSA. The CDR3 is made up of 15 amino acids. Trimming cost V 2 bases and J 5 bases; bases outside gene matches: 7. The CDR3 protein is CASSLRGQGGTEAFF. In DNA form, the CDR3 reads TGTGCCAGCAGCTTAAGAGGACAGGGAGGGACTGAAGCTTTCTTT.

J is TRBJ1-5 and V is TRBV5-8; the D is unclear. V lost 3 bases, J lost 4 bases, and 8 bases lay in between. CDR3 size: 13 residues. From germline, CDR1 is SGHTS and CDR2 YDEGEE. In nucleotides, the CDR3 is TGTGCCAGCAGCTCCGAGGGAAATCAGCCCCAGCATTTT. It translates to CASSSEGNQPQHF.

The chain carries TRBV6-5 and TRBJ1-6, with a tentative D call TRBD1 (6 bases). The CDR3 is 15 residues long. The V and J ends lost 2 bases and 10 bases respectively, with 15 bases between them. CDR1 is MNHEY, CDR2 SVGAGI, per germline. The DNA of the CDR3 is TGTGCCAGCAGTTACAACGGGCGGGGGGGCTCACCCCTCCACTTT. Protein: CASSYNGRGGSPLHF.

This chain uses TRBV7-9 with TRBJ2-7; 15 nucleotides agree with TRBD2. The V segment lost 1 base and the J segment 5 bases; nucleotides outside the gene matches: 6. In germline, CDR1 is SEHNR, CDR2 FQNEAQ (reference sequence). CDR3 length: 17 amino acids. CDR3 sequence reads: CASSLGGTSGRTHEQYF. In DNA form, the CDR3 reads TGTGCCAGCAGCTTAGGGGGGACTAGCGGGAGGACGCACGAGCAGTACTTC. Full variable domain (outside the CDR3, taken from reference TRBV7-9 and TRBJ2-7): DTGVSQNPRHKITKRGQNVTFRCDPISEHNRLYWYRQTLGQGPEFLTYFQNEAQLEKSRLLSDRFSAERPKGSFSTLEIQRTEQGDSAMYLCASSLGGTSGRTHEQYFGPGTRLTVT.

CDR3 bases: TGTGCCAGCAGCACCCGGGACTATAACACCGGGGAGCTGTTTTTT. This sequence encodes CASSTRDYNTGELFF. V is TRBV13 and J is TRBJ2-2, with 7 nucleotides matching TRBD2. The CDR3 runs 15 residues. V shed 5 bases and J 2 bases; nucleotides not matched to a gene: 5. The germline CDR1 and CDR2 sequences are PRHDT and FYEKMQ (reference sequence).

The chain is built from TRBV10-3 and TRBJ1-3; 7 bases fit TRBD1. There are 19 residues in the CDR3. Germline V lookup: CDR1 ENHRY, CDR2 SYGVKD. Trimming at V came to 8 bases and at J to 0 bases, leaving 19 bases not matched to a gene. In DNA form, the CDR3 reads TGTGCCATCGGGACCGGGACAGCCGGAACATTTGGCTCTGGAAACACCATATATTTT. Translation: CAIGTGTAGTFGSGNTIYF.

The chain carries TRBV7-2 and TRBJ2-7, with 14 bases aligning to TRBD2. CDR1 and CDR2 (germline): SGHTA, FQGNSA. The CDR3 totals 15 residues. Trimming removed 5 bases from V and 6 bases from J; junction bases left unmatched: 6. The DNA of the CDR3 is TGTGCCAGCAGCCTGGGACTAGCGGGAGTGGGCGAGCAGTACTTC. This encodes CASSLGLAGVGEQYF.

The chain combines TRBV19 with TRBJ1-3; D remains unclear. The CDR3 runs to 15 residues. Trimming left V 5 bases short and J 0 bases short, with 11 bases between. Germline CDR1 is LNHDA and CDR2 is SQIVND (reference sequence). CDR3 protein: CASSPGTFSGNTIYF. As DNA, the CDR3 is TGTGCCAGTAGTCCGGGAACGTTCTCTGGAAACACCATATATTTT.

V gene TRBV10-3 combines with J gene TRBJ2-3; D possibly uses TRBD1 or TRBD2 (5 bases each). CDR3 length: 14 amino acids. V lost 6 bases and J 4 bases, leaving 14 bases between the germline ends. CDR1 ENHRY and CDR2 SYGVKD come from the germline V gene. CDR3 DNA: TGTGCCATCAGCGGGACCGCCTTCGCAGATACGCAGTATTTT. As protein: CAISGTAFADTQYF.

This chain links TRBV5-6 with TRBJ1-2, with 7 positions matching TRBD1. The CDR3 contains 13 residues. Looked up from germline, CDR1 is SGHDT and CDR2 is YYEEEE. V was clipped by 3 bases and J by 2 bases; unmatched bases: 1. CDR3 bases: TGTGCCAGCAGCTCGACAGGGAACTATGGCTACACCTTC. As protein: CASSSTGNYGYTF.

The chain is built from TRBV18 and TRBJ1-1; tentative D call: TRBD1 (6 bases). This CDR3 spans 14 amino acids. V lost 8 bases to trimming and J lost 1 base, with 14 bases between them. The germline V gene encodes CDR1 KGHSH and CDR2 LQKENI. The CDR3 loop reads CASEIGQQNTEAFF. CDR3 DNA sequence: TGTGCCAGCGAAATAGGACAGCAGAACACTGAAGCTTTCTTT.

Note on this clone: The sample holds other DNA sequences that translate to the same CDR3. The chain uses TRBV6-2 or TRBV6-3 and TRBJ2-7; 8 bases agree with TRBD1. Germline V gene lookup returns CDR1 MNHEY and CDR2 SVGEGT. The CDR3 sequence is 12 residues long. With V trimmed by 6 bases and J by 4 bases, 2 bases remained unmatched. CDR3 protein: CASSWTGYEQYF. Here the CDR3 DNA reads TGTGCCAGCAGCTGGACAGGGTACGAGCAGTACTTC.

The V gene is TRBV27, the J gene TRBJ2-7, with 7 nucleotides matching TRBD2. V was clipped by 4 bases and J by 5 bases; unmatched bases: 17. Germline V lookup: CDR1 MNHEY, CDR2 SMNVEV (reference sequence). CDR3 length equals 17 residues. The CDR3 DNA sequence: TGTGCCAGCAGTTCGCCGGGACTACGGGGGTCATTCGACGAGCAGTACTTC. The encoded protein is CASSSPGLRGSFDEQYF.

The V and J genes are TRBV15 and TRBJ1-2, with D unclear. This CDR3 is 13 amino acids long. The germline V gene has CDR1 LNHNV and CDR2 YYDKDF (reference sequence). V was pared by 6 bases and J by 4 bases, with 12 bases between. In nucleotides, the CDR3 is TGTGCCACCAGTGACGGATCCTTCTATGGCTACACCTTC. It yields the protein CATSDGSFYGYTF.

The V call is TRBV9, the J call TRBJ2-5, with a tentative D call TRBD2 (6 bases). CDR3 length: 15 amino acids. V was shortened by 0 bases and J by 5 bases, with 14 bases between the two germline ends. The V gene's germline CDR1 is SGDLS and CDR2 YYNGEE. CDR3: CASSVGRKEGETQYF. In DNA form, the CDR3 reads TGTGCCAGCAGCGTAGGACGCAAGGAGGGGGAGACCCAGTACTTC.